The clone carrying this T cell receptor beta chain appeared many times. Its antigen is not identified. This sample is part of a study of T cells after yellow fever vaccination. Study background: Fractions with few cells were prepared using SMART-Seq v4 Ultra Low Input. Regarding the study as a whole: Secondary responses were weaker yet peaked faster, day 5 versus 15. Within FACS-sorted repertoires, abundant clonotypes contaminating from the bulk population could be present. Among primary-vaccination clones, most reappeared after the booster, at roughly 96% for CD4 and about 90% for CD8.

CDR3 length equals 16 residues. The germline V gene has CDR1 SGHRS and CDR2 YFSETQ. V was clipped by 4 bases and J by 0 bases, with 14 bases between them. MiXCR, run by TCRdb on the 5' RACE reads, gives a single entry per CDR3 protein. Among over 110,000 distinct CDR3 sequences listed, about 7.7% were seen once. This receptor was taken from a man in his thirties or forties who received the YFV17D yellow fever vaccine. Sequencing used CD4+ T cells sorted from PBMCs, obtained 5 days after the yellow fever booster vaccination. The V gene is TRBV5-1, the J gene TRBJ2-1, with D possibly matching TRBD2 (5 bases). The CDR3: CASSVVAQNSYNEQFF. CDR3 sequence (DNA): TGCGCCAGCAGCGTAGTAGCGCAGAACTCCTACAATGAGCAGTTCTTC.